The clone carrying this T cell receptor (beta chain) has just a few counts. Its antigen is undetermined. Each CDR3 protein gets one entry after TCRdb re-called the reads with MiXCR. This table holds 800,000 to 950,000 distinct CDR3 sequences, less than 35% found once. The CDR3 has 14 amino acids. Trimming cost V 2 bases and J 8 bases, with 15 bases left between them. Germline V gene sequence: CDR1 MNHEY, CDR2 SVGAGI. The data originate from a study of T cell repertoires in cytomegalovirus infection. Looking at the study overall: Epitope selection comprised recently identified HLA-C-restricted CMV epitopes and well-studied HLA-B-restricted CMV epitopes. Matching HLA type, along with CMV infection, was indicated by public TCR beta signatures. Study observations and caveats: There were HLA-C-restricted CMV-specific TCR beta clonotypes dominating the ex vivo response.

The clonotype comes from a human donor in good health (CMV status not recorded). Some clones in this sample may be carry-over from other donors' samples. The J gene is TRBJ1-1, the V gene TRBV6-5, with D possibly being TRBD1 (5 bases). The sample consisted of cultured CD8+ T cells from PBMCs, taken from culture after CMV antigen stimulation. The CDR3 is CASSYVLPGREAFF. DNA for the CDR3: TGTGCCAGCAGTTACGTTTTGCCGGGACGGGAAGCTTTCTTT.